These 27 T cell receptor beta chains share one sample of origin, sequenced in a study of T-cell reconstitution after alpha-beta-depleted transplantation in children. Preparing the TCRbeta library involved the use of unique molecular identifiers. TCRdb analysed the PCR reads with MiXCR anew, one entry per CDR3 protein. The table shows about 610,000 distinct CDR3 sequences, with about 10% occurring only once. Specimen: PBMCs from the stem cell graft donor, collected from the stem cell graft. These receptors were taken from a human donor who donated a stem cell graft to a child with acute myeloid leukemia.

V gene TRBV7-9 combines with J gene TRBJ2-5; 12 bases map to TRBD2. Germline lookup yields CDR1 SEHNR and CDR2 FQNEAQ (reference sequence). The V gene end was trimmed by 5 bases and the J gene end by 5 bases; junction bases not matched to a gene: 9. The CDR3 is made up of 16 amino acids. The DNA of the CDR3 is TGTGCCAGCAGCCCCTCCCTAGCGGGAGGGTACGAGACCCAGTACTTC. This encodes CASSPSLAGGYETQYF.

In this sample, this clonotype turned up a few times. The rearrangement uses TRBV6-2 or TRBV6-3 and TRBJ2-7; 11 nucleotides agree with TRBD2. The germline V gene has CDR1 MNHEY and CDR2 SVGEGT. The CDR3 runs to 18 residues. V was clipped by 0 bases and J by 1 base; unmatched bases: 8. The CDR3 spells CASSYSGTSGSPSYEQYF. The CDR3 bases are TGTGCCAGCAGTTACTCTGGAACTAGCGGGAGCCCGTCCTACGAGCAGTACTTC.

This clonotype was counted many times. This chain links TRBV7-2 with TRBJ2-3; the D is unclear. CDR1 and CDR2 from the germline V gene are SGHTA and FQGNSA. The CDR3 runs to 14 residues. V lost 1 base and J 6 bases, leaving 11 bases between the germline ends. The CDR3 DNA reads as TGTGCCAGCAGCTTAGAGGGTGGGCGGGATACGCAGTATTTT. This gives the protein CASSLEGGRDTQYF.

This chain uses TRBV21-1 with TRBJ2-7; TRBD2, the D gene given by the table, was not confirmed from the DNA. TRBV21-1 is shown as a pseudogene. The CDR3 runs 16 residues. CDR3 residues: CASRPKRERDSYEQYF. The DNA for the CDR3 is TGTGCCAGCAGACCCAAGCGGGAGAGGGACTCCTACGAGCAGTACTTC.

This clonotype was seen more than once but under ten times. This chain uses TRBV7-9 with TRBJ2-3; the D gene is possibly TRBD2 (6 bases). Germline lookup yields CDR1 SEHNR and CDR2 FQNEAQ (reference sequence). Trimming left V 8 bases short and J 2 bases short, with 14 bases between. The CDR3 loop spans 14 amino acids. The CDR3 bases are TGTGCCAGCCCCGGGACTCCACCCACAGATACGCAGTATTTT. Translation: CASPGTPPTDTQYF.

This clonotype has ten or more counts. The chain employs TRBV27 and TRBJ2-4; D is uncertain. The CDR3 contains 15 residues. Germline V gene lookup returns CDR1 MNHEY and CDR2 SMNVEV (reference sequence). The V end was cut by 2 bases, the J end by 0 bases, with 8 bases between. CDR3 coding DNA: TGTGCCAGCAGTTTAGAAGGTCTAGCCAAAAACATTCAGTACTTC. Translating gives CASSLEGLAKNIQYF.

There are many counts of this clonotype. V is TRBV5-1 and J is TRBJ2-7; the D call may be TRBD1 or TRBD2 (5 bases each). The CDR3 spans 15 residues. The V end lost 2 bases, the J end lost 3 bases, and 15 bases lay between the germline ends. Germline V gene sequence: CDR1 SGHRS, CDR2 YFSETQ. CDR3 protein: CASSFTGTVGYEQYF. CDR3 DNA: TGCGCCAGCAGCTTCACCGGGACGGTGGGCTACGAGCAGTACTTC.

V gene TRBV12-3 or TRBV12-4 combines with J gene TRBJ2-7, with unresolved D. The V and J ends lost 6 bases and 1 base respectively, with 16 bases between them. The CDR3 is 15 amino acids. The CDR3 is CASSPTDTYSYEQYF. CDR3 nucleotide sequence: TGTGCCAGCAGCCCAACAGACACCTATTCCTACGAGCAGTACTTC.

This clonotype has just a few counts. The V gene is TRBV9, the J gene TRBJ2-1; D is possibly TRBD1 or TRBD2 (6 bases each). Germline-derived CDR1 and CDR2 are SGDLS and YYNGEE. This CDR3 contains 12 residues. V shed 3 bases and J shed 9 bases, with 10 bases lying between them. The CDR3 nucleotides read TGTGCCAGCAGCGAGGGGGGAGGTGAGCAGTTCTTC. It is translated as CASSEGGGEQFF.

The chain couples TRBV7-2 to TRBJ1-1; 9 bases fit TRBD1. The V gene's germline CDR1 is SGHTA and CDR2 FQGNSA. Trimming removed 2 bases from V and 0 bases from J; junction bases left unmatched: 4. The CDR3 is made up of 16 amino acids. In nucleotides, the CDR3 is TGTGCCAGCAGCTTATGGACAGGGGTCTTGAACACTGAAGCTTTCTTT. Its translation is CASSLWTGVLNTEAFF.

This clonotype was counted only a few times. V gene TRBV5-1 combines with J gene TRBJ2-7; D remains ambiguous. Germline V gene sequence: CDR1 SGHRS, CDR2 YFSETQ. There are 13 residues in the CDR3. V lost 4 bases and J 3 bases, leaving 11 bases between the germline ends. CDR3 amino acids: CASSDQRGYEQYF. The CDR3 region has the DNA TGCGCCAGCAGCGACCAACGTGGCTACGAGCAGTACTTC.

Points on this clonotype: A much larger clone differs by one base, so this may be a read error. The CDR3 carries no conserved terminal phenylalanine or tryptophan, so it likely arises from a read error. No DNA is shown, since the ends of the CDR3 on it are uncertain; the CDR3 is the one TCRdb lists. The genes are TRBV2 and TRBJ2-7; the table's D call TRBD2 went unverified against the DNA. The CDR3 totals 12 residues, both ends included. CDR1 and CDR2 from the germline V gene are SNHLY and FYNNEI. CDR3 protein: CASSVLEREALY.

The chain links TRBV12-3 or TRBV12-4 to TRBJ2-2, with 12 bases aligning to TRBD2. This CDR3 has 15 residues. The J segment lost 6 bases and the V segment lost 7 bases, leaving 6 bases of the junction unmatched. CDR3 sequence reads: CASTRLAGGAGELFF. CDR3 bases: TGTGCCAGCACCAGGCTAGCGGGAGGGGCCGGGGAGCTGTTTTTT.

The table lists this clonotype with many counts. The V gene is TRBV29-1, the J gene TRBJ2-7, with 13 bases aligning to TRBD2. J was trimmed by 4 bases and V by 6 bases; bases with no gene match: 6. This CDR3 region has 14 residues. Germline CDR1 reads SQVTM; CDR2 reads ANQGSEA. This CDR3 reads CSVRLAGGGYEQYF. The CDR3 DNA sequence: TGCAGCGTCCGACTAGCGGGAGGAGGATACGAGCAGTACTTC.

The CDR3 protein is CASSLEGGERQPQHF. The CDR3 region has the DNA TGCGCCAGCAGCTTGGAGGGTGGGGAACGGCAGCCCCAGCATTTT. The rearrangement links TRBV5-1 to TRBJ1-5; D remains ambiguous. There are 15 residues in the CDR3. Germline V gene sequence: CDR1 SGHRS, CDR2 YFSETQ. The ends were cut back, 0 bases at V and 7 bases at J, with 14 bases in the middle.

This clonotype showed up just a few times. The chain has TRBV20-1 and TRBJ1-2, with TRBD1 identical over 10 bases. Germline V gives CDR1 DFQATT, CDR2 SNEGSKA (reference sequence). This CDR3 comprises 11 residues. DNA of the CDR3: TGCAGCGGACAGGGGGTCTATGGCTACACCTTC. Its protein is CSGQGVYGYTF.

This clonotype turned up a few times. The V call is TRBV5-1, the J call TRBJ2-5; 7 nucleotides line up with TRBD1. Per germline, CDR1 SGHRS and CDR2 YFSETQ. The CDR3 runs 14 residues. Trimming at V came to 3 bases and at J to 1 base, leaving 3 bases not matched to a gene. The CDR3 DNA is TGCGCCAGCAGCTCGCGACAGGGCCAAGAGACCCAGTACTTC. It translates to CASSSRQGQETQYF.

This clonotype has ten or more counts. The chain uses TRBV9 and TRBJ2-7; 7 nucleotides line up with TRBD2. The CDR3 is made up of 11 amino acids. Trimming at V came to 7 bases and at J to 4 bases, leaving 2 bases not matched to a gene. Germline V lookup: CDR1 SGDLS, CDR2 YYNGEE. The CDR3 DNA reads TGTGCCAGCGGGGGGGGGTACGAGCAGTACTTC. Translating gives CASGGGYEQYF.

This clonotype was seen ten or more times. This chain joins TRBV7-2 and TRBJ1-3, with a possible D match to TRBD1 (6 bases). The V end was cut by 6 bases, the J end by 0 bases, with 12 bases between. CDR3 length: 15 amino acids. Germline V gene data show CDR1 as SGHTA and CDR2 as FQGNSA. The CDR3 here is CASSLGQSSGNTIYF. DNA for the CDR3: TGTGCCAGCAGTCTCGGACAGTCCTCTGGAAACACCATATATTTT.

This clonotype came up a few times. J is TRBJ2-1 and V is TRBV7-2; D call uncertain. The germline V gene encodes CDR1 SGHTA and CDR2 FQGNSA. This CDR3 region has 13 residues. Trimming left V 5 bases short and J 7 bases short, with 12 bases between. For the CDR3, the DNA is TGTGCCAGCAGCCCAAAAGGGCCAAATGAGCAGTTCTTC. Translating it yields CASSPKGPNEQFF.

The chain carries TRBV28 and TRBJ2-1, with no clear D. The V end lost 3 bases, the J end lost 2 bases, and 11 bases lay between the germline ends. This CDR3 is 15 amino acids long. The germline V gene encodes CDR1 MDHEN and CDR2 SYDVKM. CDR3 sequence: CASSFAVLAYNEQFF. DNA for the CDR3: TGTGCCAGCAGTTTCGCGGTTCTCGCCTACAATGAGCAGTTCTTC.

The rearrangement joins TRBV12-3 or TRBV12-4 to TRBJ1-2; D possibly corresponds to TRBD1 (6 bases). Trimming pared 6 bases from V and 2 bases from J, leaving 19 bases between. This CDR3 is 16 amino acids long. CDR3 in amino acids: CASRSNRDTPNYGYTF. The CDR3 nucleotides are TGTGCCAGCAGATCGAACCGGGACACCCCCAACTATGGCTACACCTTC.

This clonotype was recorded a few times. The chain has TRBV7-9 and TRBJ2-6; the D is unclear. Looked up from germline, CDR1 is SEHNR and CDR2 is FQNEAQ (reference sequence). Trimming pared 6 bases from V and 0 bases from J, leaving 15 bases between. The CDR3 sequence is 17 residues long. DNA for the CDR3: TGTGCCAGCAGGCTTTTAAAAACGGGCTCTGGGGCCAACGTCCTGACTTTC. This sequence encodes CASRLLKTGSGANVLTF.

The sample holds many counts of this clonotype. The V gene is TRBV30, the J gene TRBJ2-1; possible D gene TRBD2, 6 bases. Germline CDR1 GTSNPN, CDR2 SVGIG (reference sequence). V shed 0 bases and J shed 8 bases, with 17 bases lying between them. CDR3 length: 15 amino acids. The CDR3 DNA reads TGTGCCTGGAGTGTACTTGGGGGAGGTGGGGATGAGCAGTTCTTC. Translating it yields CAWSVLGGGGDEQFF.

The chain joins TRBV3-1 to TRBJ2-1, with D possibly TRBD2 on 7 matching bases. The CDR3 is 17 amino acids. Germline loops: CDR1 LGHDT, CDR2 YNNKEL (reference sequence). Trimming left V 2 bases short and J 0 bases short, with 14 bases between. The CDR3 DNA is TGTGCCAGCAGCCAACGGGGAGGGGGGAGCTCCTACAATGAGCAGTTCTTC. Protein sequence: CASSQRGGGSSYNEQFF.

The genes are TRBV20-1 and TRBJ2-1; 8 bases fit TRBD1. The CDR3 is 17 amino acids. Unmatched junction bases numbered 18, after V lost 3 bases and J lost 8 bases. Germline V gives CDR1 DFQATT, CDR2 SNEGSKA (reference sequence). CDR3: CSASGVGTGPSGDEQFF. For the CDR3, the DNA is TGCAGTGCTAGTGGGGTGGGGACAGGACCATCGGGGGATGAGCAGTTCTTC.

This clonotype has a handful of counts. CDR3 nucleotides: TGTGCCAGCAGCCCCCGAGGCGGGACGGGTCCGTACAATGAGCAGTTCTTC. As protein: CASSPRGGTGPYNEQFF. The chain links TRBV7-3 to TRBJ2-1; D perhaps matches TRBD2 (6 bases). This CDR3 contains 17 residues. V was trimmed by 5 bases and J by 4 bases, leaving 21 bases between them. The V gene's germline CDR1 is SGHTA and CDR2 FQGTGA.